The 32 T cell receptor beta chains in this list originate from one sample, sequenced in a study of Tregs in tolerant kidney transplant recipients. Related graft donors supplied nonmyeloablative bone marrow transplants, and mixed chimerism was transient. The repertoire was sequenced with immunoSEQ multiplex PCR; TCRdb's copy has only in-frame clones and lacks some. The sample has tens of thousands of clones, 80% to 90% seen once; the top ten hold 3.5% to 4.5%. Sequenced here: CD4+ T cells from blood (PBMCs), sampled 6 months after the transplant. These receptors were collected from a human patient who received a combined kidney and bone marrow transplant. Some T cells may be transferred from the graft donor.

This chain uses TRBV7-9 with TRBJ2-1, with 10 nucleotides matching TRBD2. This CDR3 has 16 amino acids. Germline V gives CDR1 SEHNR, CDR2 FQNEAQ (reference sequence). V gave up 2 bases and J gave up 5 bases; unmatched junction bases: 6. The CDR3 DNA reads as TGTGCCAGCAGCTTAAGTCTAGCGGGAGCTAACAATGAGCAGTTCTTC. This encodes CASSLSLAGANNEQFF. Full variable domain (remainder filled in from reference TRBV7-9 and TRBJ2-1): DTGVSQNPRHKITKRGQNVTFRCDPISEHNRLYWYRQTLGQGPEFLTYFQNEAQLEKSRLLSDRFSAERPKGSFSTLEIQRTEQGDSAMYLCASSLSLAGANNEQFFGPGTRLTVL.

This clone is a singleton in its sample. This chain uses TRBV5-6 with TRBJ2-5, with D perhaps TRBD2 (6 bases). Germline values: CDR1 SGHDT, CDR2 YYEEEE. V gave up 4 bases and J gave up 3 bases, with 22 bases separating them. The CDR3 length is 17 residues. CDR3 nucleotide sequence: TGTGCCAGCAGCCCCAGTCGGACTGCGGACTATGAAGAGACCCAGTACTTC. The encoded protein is CASSPSRTADYEETQYF.

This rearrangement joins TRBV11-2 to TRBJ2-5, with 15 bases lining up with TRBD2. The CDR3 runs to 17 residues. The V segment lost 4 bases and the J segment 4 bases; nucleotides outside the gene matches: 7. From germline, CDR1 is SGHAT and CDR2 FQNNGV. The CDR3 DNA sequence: TGTGCCAGCAGCTCCTGGGGACTAGCGGGAGGTCGAGAGACCCAGTACTTC. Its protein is CASSSWGLAGGRETQYF.

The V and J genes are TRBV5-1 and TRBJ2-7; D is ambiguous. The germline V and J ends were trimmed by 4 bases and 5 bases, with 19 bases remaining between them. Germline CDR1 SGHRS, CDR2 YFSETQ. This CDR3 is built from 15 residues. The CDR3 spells CASSKTGFGPHEQYF. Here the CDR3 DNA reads TGCGCCAGCAGCAAAACCGGGTTTGGCCCCCACGAGCAGTACTTC. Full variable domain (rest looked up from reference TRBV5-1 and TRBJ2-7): KAGVTQTPRYLIKTRGQQVTLSCSPISGHRSVSWYQQTPGQGLQFLFEYFSETQRNKGNFPGRFSGRQFSNSRSEMNVSTLELGDSALYLCASSKTGFGPHEQYFGPGTRLTVT.

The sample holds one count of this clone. This CDR3 is CAWRARRTGNTIYF. In nucleotides, the CDR3 is TGTGCCTGGAGGGCGCGGCGGACTGGAAACACCATATATTTT. The J gene is TRBJ1-3, the V gene TRBV30, with unresolved D. V lost 3 bases, J lost 2 bases, and 11 bases lay in between. The CDR3 spans 14 residues. Germline-derived CDR1 and CDR2 are GTSNPN and SVGIG (reference sequence). Variable domain in full (rest from reference TRBV30 and TRBJ1-3): SQTIHQWPATLVQPVGSPLSLECTVEGTSNPNLYWYRQAAGRGLQLLFYSVGIGQISSEVPQNLSASRPQDRQFILSSKKLLLSDSGFYLCAWRARRTGNTIYFGEGSWLTVV.

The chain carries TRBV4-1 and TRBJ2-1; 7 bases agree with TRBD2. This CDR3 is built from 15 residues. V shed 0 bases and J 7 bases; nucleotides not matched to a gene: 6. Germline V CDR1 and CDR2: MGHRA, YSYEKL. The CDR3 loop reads CASSQDPGRGNEQFF. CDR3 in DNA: TGCGCCAGCAGCCAAGATCCAGGGCGGGGGAATGAGCAGTTCTTC.

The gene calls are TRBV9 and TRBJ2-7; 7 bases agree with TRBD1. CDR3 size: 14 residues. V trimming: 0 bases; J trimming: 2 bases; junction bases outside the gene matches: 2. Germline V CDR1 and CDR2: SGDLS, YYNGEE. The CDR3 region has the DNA TGTGCCAGCAGCGTAGGGGACAGAACCTACGAGCAGTACTTC. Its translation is CASSVGDRTYEQYF.

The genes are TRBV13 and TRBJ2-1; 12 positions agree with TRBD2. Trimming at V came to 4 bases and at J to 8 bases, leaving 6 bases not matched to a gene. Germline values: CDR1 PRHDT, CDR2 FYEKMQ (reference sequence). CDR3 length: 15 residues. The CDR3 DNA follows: TGTGCCAGCAGCTCCGGACTAGCGGGAACCCATGAGCAGTTCTTC. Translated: CASSSGLAGTHEQFF.

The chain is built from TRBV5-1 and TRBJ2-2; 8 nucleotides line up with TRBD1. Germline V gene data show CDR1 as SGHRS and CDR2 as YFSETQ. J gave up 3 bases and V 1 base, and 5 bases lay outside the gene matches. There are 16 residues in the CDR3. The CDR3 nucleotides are TGCGCCAGCAGCTTGTTTCAGGGGGCGGACACCGGGGAGCTGTTTTTT. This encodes CASSLFQGADTGELFF.

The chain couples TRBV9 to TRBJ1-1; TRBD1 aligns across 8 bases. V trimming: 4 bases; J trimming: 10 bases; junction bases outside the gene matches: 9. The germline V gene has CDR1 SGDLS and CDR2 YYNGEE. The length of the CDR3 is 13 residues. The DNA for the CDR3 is TGTGCCAGCAGCCTCCGGACAGGGTGGGCAGCTTTCTTT. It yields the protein CASSLRTGWAAFF.

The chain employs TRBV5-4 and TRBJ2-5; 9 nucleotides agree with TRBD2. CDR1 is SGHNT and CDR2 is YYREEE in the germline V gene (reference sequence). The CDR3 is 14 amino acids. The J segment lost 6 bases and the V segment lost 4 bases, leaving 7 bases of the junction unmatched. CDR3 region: CASSLNSGRQTQYF. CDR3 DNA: TGTGCCAGCAGCCTGAATAGCGGGAGACAGACCCAGTACTTC.

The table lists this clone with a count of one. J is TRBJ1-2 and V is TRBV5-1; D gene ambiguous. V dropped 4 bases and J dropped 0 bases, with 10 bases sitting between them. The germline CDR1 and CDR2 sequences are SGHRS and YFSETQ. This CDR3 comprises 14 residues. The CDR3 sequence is CASSVSVPNYGYTF. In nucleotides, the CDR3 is TGCGCCAGCAGCGTATCTGTCCCTAACTATGGCTACACCTTC.

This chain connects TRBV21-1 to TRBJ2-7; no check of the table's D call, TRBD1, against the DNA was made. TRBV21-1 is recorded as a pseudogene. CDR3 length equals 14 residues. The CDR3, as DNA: TGTGCCAGCAGCAAAGGGACAAAACCATACGAGCAGTACTTC. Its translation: CASSKGTKPYEQYF.

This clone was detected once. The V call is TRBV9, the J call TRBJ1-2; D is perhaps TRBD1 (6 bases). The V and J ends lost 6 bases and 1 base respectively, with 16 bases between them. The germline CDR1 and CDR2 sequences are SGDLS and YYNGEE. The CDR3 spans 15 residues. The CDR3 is CASNYRGGLNYGYTF. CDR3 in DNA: TGTGCCAGCAACTATCGGGGGGGGCTTAACTATGGCTACACCTTC.

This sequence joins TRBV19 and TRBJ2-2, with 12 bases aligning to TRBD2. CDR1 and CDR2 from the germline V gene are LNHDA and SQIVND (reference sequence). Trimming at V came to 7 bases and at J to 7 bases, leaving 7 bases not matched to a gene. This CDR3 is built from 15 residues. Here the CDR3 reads CASTSSGRVYGELFF. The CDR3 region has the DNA TGTGCCAGTACCTCTAGCGGGAGGGTCTACGGGGAGCTGTTTTTT.

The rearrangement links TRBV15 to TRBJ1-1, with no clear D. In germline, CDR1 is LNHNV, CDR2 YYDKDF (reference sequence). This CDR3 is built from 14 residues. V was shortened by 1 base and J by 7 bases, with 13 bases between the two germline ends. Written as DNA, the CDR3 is TGTGCCACCAGCAGAGTCGCGCGGCGAGGTGAAGCTTTCTTT. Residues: CATSRVARRGEAFF.

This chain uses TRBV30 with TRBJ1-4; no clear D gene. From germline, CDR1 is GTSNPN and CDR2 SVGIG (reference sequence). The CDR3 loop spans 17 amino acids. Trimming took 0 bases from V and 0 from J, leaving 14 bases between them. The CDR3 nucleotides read TGTGCCTGGAGTGTAGAGACTTTTTATACAACTAATGAAAAACTGTTTTTT. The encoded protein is CAWSVETFYTTNEKLFF.

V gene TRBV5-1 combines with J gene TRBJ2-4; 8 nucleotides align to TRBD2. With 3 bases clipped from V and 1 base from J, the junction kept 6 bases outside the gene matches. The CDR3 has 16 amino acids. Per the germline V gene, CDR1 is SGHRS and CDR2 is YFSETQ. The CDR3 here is CASSSIAGSAKNIQYF. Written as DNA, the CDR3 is TGCGCCAGCAGCTCGATAGCGGGATCGGCCAAAAACATTCAGTACTTC.

The CDR3 DNA reads as TGCGCCAGCAGCCGACCCGCGGGACAGGGCCATTCACCCCTCCACTTT. It specifies CASSRPAGQGHSPLHF. V and J are TRBV4-3 and TRBJ1-6; 9 nucleotides align to TRBD1. The ends lost 4 bases at V and 8 bases at J; junction bases unmatched: 9. CDR3 length: 16 amino acids. Germline V lookup: CDR1 LGHNA, CDR2 YSLEER.

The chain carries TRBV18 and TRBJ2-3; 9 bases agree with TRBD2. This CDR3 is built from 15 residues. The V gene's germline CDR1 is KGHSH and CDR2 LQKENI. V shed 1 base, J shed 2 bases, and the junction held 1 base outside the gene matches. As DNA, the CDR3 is TGTGCCAGCTCACCACTAGCGGGGGTCACAGATACGCAGTATTTT. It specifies CASSPLAGVTDTQYF.

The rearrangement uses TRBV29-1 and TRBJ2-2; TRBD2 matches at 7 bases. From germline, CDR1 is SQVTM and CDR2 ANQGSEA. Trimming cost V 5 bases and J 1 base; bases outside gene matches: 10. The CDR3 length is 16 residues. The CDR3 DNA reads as TGCAGCGTTTTGGATCAGCGGGGTCGGAACACCGGGGAGCTGTTTTTT. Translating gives CSVLDQRGRNTGELFF.

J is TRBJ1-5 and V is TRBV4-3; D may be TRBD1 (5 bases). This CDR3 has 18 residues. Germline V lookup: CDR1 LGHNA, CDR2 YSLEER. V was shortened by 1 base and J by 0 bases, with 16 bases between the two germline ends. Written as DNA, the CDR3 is TGCGCCAGCAGCCAAGTAAAGGGCCGGGGGTATAGCAATCAGCCCCAGCATTTT. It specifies CASSQVKGRGYSNQPQHF.

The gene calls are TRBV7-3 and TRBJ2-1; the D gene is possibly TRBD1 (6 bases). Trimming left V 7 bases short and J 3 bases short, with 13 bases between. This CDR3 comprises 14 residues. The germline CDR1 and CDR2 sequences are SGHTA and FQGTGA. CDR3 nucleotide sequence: TGTGCCAGCACACCGGGACATAACTACAATGAGCAGTTCTTC. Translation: CASTPGHNYNEQFF.

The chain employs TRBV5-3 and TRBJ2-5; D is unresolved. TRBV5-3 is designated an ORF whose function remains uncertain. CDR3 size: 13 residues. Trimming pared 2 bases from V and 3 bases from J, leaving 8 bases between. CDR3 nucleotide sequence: TGTGCCAGAAGCTTACAAAATAAAGAGACCCAGTACTTC. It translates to CARSLQNKETQYF.

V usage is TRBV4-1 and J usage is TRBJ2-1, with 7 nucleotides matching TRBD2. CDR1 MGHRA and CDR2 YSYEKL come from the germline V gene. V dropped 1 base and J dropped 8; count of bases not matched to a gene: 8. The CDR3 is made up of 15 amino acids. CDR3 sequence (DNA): TGCGCCAGCAGCCAAGCACTAGCGAGTTTTGATGAGCAGTTCTTC. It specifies CASSQALASFDEQFF.

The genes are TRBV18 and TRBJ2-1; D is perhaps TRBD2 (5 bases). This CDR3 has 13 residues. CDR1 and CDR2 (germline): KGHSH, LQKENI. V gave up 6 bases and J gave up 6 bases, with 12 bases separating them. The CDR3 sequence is CASSPPTSNEQFF. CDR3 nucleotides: TGTGCCAGCTCCCCCCCCACTAGCAATGAGCAGTTCTTC.

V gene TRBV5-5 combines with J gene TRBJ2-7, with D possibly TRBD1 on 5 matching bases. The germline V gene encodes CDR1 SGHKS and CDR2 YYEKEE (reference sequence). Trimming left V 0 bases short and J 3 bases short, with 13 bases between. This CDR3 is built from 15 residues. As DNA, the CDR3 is TGTGCCAGCAGCTTGGCCGTCGACAGAGTCTACGAGCAGTACTTC. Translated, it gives CASSLAVDRVYEQYF.

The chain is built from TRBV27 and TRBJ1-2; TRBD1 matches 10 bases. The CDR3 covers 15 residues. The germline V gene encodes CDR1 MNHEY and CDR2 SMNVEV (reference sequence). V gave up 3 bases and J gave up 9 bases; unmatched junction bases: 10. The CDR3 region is CASSLYSGTGARYTF. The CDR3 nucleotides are TGTGCCAGCAGTTTGTATTCCGGGACAGGGGCTCGCTACACCTTC.

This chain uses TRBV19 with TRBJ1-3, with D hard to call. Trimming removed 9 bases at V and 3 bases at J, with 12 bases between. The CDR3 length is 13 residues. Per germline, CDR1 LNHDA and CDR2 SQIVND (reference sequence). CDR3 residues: CASTGFRGNTIYF. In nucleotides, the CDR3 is TGTGCCAGCACCGGGTTCCGTGGAAACACCATATATTTT.

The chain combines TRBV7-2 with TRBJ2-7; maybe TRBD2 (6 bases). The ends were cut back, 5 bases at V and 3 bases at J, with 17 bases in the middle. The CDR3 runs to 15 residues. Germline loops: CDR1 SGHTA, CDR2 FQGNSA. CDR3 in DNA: TGTGCCAGCAGCCACAACGGAGGGCTAAGCTACGAGCAGTACTTC. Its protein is CASSHNGGLSYEQYF.

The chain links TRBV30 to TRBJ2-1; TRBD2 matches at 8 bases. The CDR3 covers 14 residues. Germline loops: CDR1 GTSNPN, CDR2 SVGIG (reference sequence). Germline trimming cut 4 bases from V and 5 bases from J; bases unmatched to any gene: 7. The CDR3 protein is CAWTTGLAHNEQFF. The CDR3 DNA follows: TGTGCCTGGACCACCGGACTAGCACACAATGAGCAGTTCTTC.

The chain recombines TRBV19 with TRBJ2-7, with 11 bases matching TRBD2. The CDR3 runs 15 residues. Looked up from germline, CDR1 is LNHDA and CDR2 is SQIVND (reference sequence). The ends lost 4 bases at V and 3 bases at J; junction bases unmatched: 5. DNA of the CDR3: TGTGCCAGTAGTACAACTAGCGGGAGTCTCTACGAGCAGTACTTC. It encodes CASSTTSGSLYEQYF.